The sequence of this TCR beta chain was determined in a study of blood T cell repertoires in COVID-19. Study-wide context: Sites across the United States, Italy and Spain contributed samples from acute and convalescent COVID-19.

This clone was detected only a few times. The repertoire was sequenced with immunoSEQ multiplex PCR; TCRdb's copy has only in-frame clones and lacks some. In the table there are some 52,000 clones, 80% to 90% of which are singletons. Sample: peripheral blood. The TCR was taken from a man between 70 and 80 years old with acute or convalescent COVID-19.

CDR3 amino acids: CASSPSRGLRTDTQYF. The CDR3 DNA reads TGTGCCAGCAGCCCGTCCAGGGGCTTGCGCACAGATACGCAGTATTTT. The rearrangement joins TRBV7-9 to TRBJ2-3, with D perhaps matching TRBD1 (6 bases). Trimming stripped 5 bases from V and 1 base from J, with 16 bases between. The CDR3 is 16 residues long. Germline CDR1 reads SEHNR; CDR2 reads FQNEAQ (reference sequence).